These T cell receptor beta chains were read from a single sample in a study of PD-1 blockade in classical Hodgkin lymphoma. Assay: immunoSEQ multiplex PCR; the TCRdb copy retains only in-frame clones and omits some. The repertoire has more than 90,000 clones, 75% to 90% of them found once; the top ten carry around 6.6%. The source was peripheral blood mononuclear cells (PBMCs), collected before the second cycle of nivolumab. The receptors originated from a human donor with classical Hodgkin lymphoma. The CDR3 runs from the conserved cysteine through the conserved F or W. D genes are given only for firm matches. The listing skips clone size in some rows; elsewhere it reads once, few, many or a size class.

D gene	V gene	J gene	clone size	CDR3 length	CDR3 protein	CDR3 DNA
-	TRBV7-2	TRBJ2-6	-	16	CASSDQGASGANVLTF	TGTGCCAGCAGCGACCAGGGTGCATCTGGGGCCAACGTCCTGACTTTC
TRBD1	TRBV7-8	TRBJ2-3	once	16	CASSPGGRTAGDTQYF	TGTGCCAGCAGCCCAGGGGGTCGGACCGCGGGCGATACGCAGTATTTT
-	TRBV2	TRBJ1-3	-	15	CASSDYRVSGNTIYF	TGTGCCAGCAGTGATTATCGGGTCTCTGGAAACACCATATATTTT
-	TRBV11-3	TRBJ2-2	-	15	CASRTDGTGAGELFF	TGTGCCAGCAGGACCGACGGCACGGGCGCCGGGGAGCTGTTTTTT
-	TRBV5-8	TRBJ2-5	-	16	CASSPGGLPVRETQYF	TGTGCCAGCAGCCCCGGGGGACTGCCTGTAAGGGAGACCCAGTACTTC
-	TRBV7-8	TRBJ2-5	-	11	CASSQVGAQYF	TGTGCCAGCAGCCAAGTAGGGGCCCAGTACTTC
TRBD2	TRBV5-1	TRBJ2-7	once	15	CASSQRLAGAGEQYF	TGCGCCAGCAGCCAGAGACTAGCGGGGGCCGGCGAGCAGTACTTC
-	TRBV5-6	TRBJ1-4	-	16	CASSLDRIRGSEKLFF	TGTGCCAGCAGCTTGGATCGCATACGAGGAAGTGAAAAACTGTTTTTT
-	TRBV11-2	TRBJ2-2	-	13	CASSRGSPGELFF	TGTGCCAGCAGCCGCGGTTCACCCGGGGAGCTGTTTTTT
TRBD2	TRBV28	TRBJ2-7	-	13	CASSSGTTYEQYF	TGTGCCAGCTCCTCCGGGACTACCTACGAGCAGTACTTC
TRBD1	TRBV14	TRBJ1-2	-	15	CASSHNGQAFYGYTF	TGTGCCAGCAGCCACAATGGACAGGCCTTCTATGGCTACACCTTC
-	TRBV5-1	TRBJ2-7	-	16	CASSLDRDLPSYEQYF	TGCGCCAGCAGCTTGGATCGCGACTTACCTTCCTACGAGCAGTACTTC
-	TRBV7-2	TRBJ2-2	-	18	CASSLVEGVIAGTGELFF	TGTGCCAGCAGCTTAGTAGAGGGGGTTATTGCGGGCACCGGGGAGCTGTTTTTT
-	TRBV2	TRBJ2-5	-	15	CASSDQAVPGETQYF	TGTGCCAGCAGTGATCAGGCGGTGCCTGGGGAGACCCAGTACTTC
TRBD1	TRBV9	TRBJ2-7	-	14	CASSAATGSYEQYF	TGTGCCAGCAGCGCCGCGACAGGGTCCTACGAGCAGTACTTC
-	TRBV29-1	TRBJ1-2	-	11	CADQGWGGYTF	TGCGCCGACCAGGGGTGGGGTGGCTACACCTTC
-	TRBV7-8	TRBJ2-5	-	16	CASSLDGARASETQYF	TGTGCCAGCAGCTTAGATGGGGCCAGGGCTTCAGAGACCCAGTACTTC
-	TRBV6-1	TRBJ2-7	-	13	CASGRRGPYEQYF	TGTGCCAGCGGAAGGAGGGGCCCCTACGAGCAGTACTTC
-	TRBV10-3	TRBJ1-2	-	13	CASRQAGDYGYTF	TGTGCCAGCCGACAGGCAGGAGACTATGGCTACACCTTC
TRBD1	TRBV6-6	TRBJ1-6	-	16	CASSYGTGDGNSPLHF	TGTGCCAGCAGTTACGGGACAGGGGACGGGAATTCACCCCTCCACTTT
-	TRBV6-1	TRBJ1-2	-	12	CASSDDPGGYTF	TGTGCCAGCAGTGATGACCCGGGAGGCTACACCTTC
-	TRBV7-9	TRBJ1-6	-	13	CASSSPGDSPLHF	TGTGCCAGCAGCAGCCCAGGGGATTCACCCCTCCACTTT
-	TRBV2	TRBJ1-2	-	15	CASSDQDGRPYGYTF	TGTGCCAGCAGTGATCAGGACGGAAGACCCTATGGCTACACCTTC
-	TRBV5-8	TRBJ1-1	-	14	CASRGPTGNTEAFF	TGTGCCAGCAGGGGACCGACGGGGAACACTGAAGCTTTCTTT
-	TRBV27	TRBJ2-3	-	12	CASSPEGNTQYF	TGTGCCAGCAGCCCCGAGGGAAATACGCAGTATTTT
TRBD1	TRBV6-1	TRBJ1-5	-	16	CASSEGGQGGRQPQHF	TGTGCCAGCAGTGAAGGGGGACAGGGGGGTAGGCAGCCCCAGCATTTT
-	TRBV5-1	TRBJ1-2	-	14	CASTPPGDGYGYTF	TGCGCCAGCACCCCCCCAGGTGATGGCTATGGCTACACCTTC
-	TRBV7-2	TRBJ2-5	-	13	CASSRLAYETQYF	TGTGCCAGCAGCCGACTGGCTTATGAGACCCAGTACTTC
-	TRBV5-1	TRBJ2-3	-	13	CASSLYRADTQYF	TGCGCCAGCAGCTTATATAGGGCAGATACGCAGTATTTT
TRBD1	TRBV19	TRBJ2-7	-	14	CASSRDRGSYEQYF	TGTGCCAGTAGCCGGGACAGGGGCTCCTACGAGCAGTACTTC
TRBD2	TRBV2	TRBJ2-1	-	15	CASSLLAGGYNEQFF	TGTGCCAGCAGCCTACTAGCGGGGGGATACAATGAGCAGTTCTTC
TRBD2	TRBV6-6	TRBJ2-3	-	15	CASSFSGGVTDTQYF	TGTGCCAGCAGTTTTAGCGGGGGGGTAACAGATACGCAGTATTTT
-	TRBV6-5	TRBJ1-1	-	13	CASSYPGRVLAFF	TGTGCCAGCAGTTACCCGGGCAGGGTTTTAGCTTTCTTT
-	TRBV5-4	TRBJ2-3	-	16	CASSLAVKLSTDTQYF	TGTGCCAGCAGCTTGGCCGTGAAACTAAGCACAGATACGCAGTATTTT
-	TRBV12-5	TRBJ1-4	-	16	CASGLVLEATNEKLFF	TGTGCTAGTGGTTTGGTACTGGAAGCAACTAATGAAAAACTGTTTTTT
-	TRBV27	TRBJ2-4	-	13	CASTFLFGGVQYF	TGTGCCAGCACCTTCCTTTTTGGTGGGGTTCAGTACTTC